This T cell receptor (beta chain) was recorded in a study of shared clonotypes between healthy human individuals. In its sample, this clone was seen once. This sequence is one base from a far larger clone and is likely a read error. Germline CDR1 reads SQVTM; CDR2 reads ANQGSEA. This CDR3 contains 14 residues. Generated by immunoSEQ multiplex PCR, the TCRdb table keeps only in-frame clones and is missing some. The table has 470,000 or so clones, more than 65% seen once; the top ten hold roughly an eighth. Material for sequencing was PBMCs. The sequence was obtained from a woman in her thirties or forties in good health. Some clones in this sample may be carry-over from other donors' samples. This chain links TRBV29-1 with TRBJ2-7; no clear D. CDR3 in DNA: TGCAGCGTTCGATCGGTTCAGAAATCCTACGAGCGGTACTTC. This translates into CSVRSVQKSYERYF.